This section outlines one TCR beta chain sequence together with its context. Germline V lookup: CDR1 WSHSY, CDR2 SAAADI. The CDR3 has 18 amino acids. V dropped 6 bases and J dropped 1; count of bases not matched to a gene: 6. This record belongs to a study of T cell responses to AZD1222 COVID-19 vaccine. Profiled with immunoSEQ multiplex PCR; TCRdb holds only in-frame clones, not every one. The table records tens of thousands of clones, less than 95% of them present only once. The sequences come from peripheral blood, collected 28 days after the second AZD1222 dose. The TCR comes from an adult who received the AZD1222 COVID-19 vaccine. This chain uses TRBV10-2 with TRBJ2-1; 16 bases map to TRBD2. DNA of the CDR3: TGCGCCAGCAGCCCCGGGACTAGCGGGGGGGCTTCCTACAATGAGCAGTTCTTC. Encoded protein: CASSPGTSGGASYNEQFF.